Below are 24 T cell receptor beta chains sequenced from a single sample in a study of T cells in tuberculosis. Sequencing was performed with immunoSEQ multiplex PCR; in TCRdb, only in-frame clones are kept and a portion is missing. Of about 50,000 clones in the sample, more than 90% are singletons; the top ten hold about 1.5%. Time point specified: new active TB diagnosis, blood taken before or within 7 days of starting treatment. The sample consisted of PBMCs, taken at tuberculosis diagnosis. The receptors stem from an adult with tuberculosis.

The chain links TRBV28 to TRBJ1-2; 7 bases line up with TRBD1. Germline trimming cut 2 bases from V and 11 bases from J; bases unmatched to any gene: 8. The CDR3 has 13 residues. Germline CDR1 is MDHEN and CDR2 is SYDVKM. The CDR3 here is CASSLRDREGYTF. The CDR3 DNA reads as TGTGCCAGCAGTTTAAGGGACAGAGAAGGGTACACCTTC.

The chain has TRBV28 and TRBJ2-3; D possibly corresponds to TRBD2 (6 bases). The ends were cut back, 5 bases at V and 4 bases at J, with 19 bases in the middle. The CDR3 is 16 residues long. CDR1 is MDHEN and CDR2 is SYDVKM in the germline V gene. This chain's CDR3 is CASSHLGGGGADTQYF. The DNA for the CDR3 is TGTGCCAGCAGTCACTTGGGGGGTGGAGGGGCAGATACGCAGTATTTT.

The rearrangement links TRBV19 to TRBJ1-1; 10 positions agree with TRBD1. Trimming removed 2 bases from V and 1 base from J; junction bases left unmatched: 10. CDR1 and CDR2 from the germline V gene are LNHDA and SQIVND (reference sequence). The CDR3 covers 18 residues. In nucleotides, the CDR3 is TGTGCCAGTAGTATATCCCCCGGGACAGGGGCGGGGAACACTGAAGCTTTCTTT. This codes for CASSISPGTGAGNTEAFF. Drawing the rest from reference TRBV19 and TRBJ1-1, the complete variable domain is DGGITQSPKYLFRKEGQNVTLSCEQNLNHDAMYWYRQDPGQGLRLIYYSQIVNDFQKGDIAEGYSVSREKKESFPLTVTSAQKNPTAFYLCASSISPGTGAGNTEAFFGQGTRLTVV.

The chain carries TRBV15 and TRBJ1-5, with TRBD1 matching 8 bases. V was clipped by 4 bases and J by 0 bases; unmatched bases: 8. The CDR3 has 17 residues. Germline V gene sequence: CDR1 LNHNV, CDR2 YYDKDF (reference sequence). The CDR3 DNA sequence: TGTGCCACCAGCAAGAATACAGGGGGGTATAGCAATCAGCCCCAGCATTTT. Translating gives CATSKNTGGYSNQPQHF.

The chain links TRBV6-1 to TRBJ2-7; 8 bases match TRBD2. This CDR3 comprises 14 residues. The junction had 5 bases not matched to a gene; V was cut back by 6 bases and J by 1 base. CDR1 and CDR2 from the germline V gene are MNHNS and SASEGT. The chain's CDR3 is CASRAGVASYEQYF. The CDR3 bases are TGTGCCAGCAGAGCGGGAGTAGCGTCCTACGAGCAGTACTTC.

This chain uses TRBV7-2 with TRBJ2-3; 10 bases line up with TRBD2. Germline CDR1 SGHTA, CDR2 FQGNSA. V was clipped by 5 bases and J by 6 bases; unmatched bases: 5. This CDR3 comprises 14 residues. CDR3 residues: CASSRGLATDTQYF. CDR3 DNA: TGTGCCAGCAGCCGGGGACTAGCGACCGATACGCAGTATTTT.

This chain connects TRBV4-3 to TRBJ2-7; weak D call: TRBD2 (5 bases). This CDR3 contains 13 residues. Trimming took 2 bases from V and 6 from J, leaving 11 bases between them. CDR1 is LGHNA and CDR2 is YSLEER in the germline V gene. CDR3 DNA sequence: TGCGCCAGCAGCCAACCCGGACTGACCGAGCAGTACTTC. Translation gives CASSQPGLTEQYF.

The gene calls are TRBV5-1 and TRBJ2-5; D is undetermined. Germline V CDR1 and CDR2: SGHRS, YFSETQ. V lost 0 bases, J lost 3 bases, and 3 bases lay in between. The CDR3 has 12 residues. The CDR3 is CASSLAKETQYF. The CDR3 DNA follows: TGCGCCAGCAGCTTGGCAAAAGAGACCCAGTACTTC. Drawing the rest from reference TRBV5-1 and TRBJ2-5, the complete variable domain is KAGVTQTPRYLIKTRGQQVTLSCSPISGHRSVSWYQQTPGQGLQFLFEYFSETQRNKGNFPGRFSGRQFSNSRSEMNVSTLELGDSALYLCASSLAKETQYFGPGTRLLVL.

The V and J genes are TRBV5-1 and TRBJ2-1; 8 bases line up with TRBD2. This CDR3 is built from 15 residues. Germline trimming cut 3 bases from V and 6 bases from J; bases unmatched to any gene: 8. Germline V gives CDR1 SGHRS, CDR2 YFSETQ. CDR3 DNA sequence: TGCGCCAGCAGCTACCACCGACTAGCGACCAATGAGCAGTTCTTC. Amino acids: CASSYHRLATNEQFF.

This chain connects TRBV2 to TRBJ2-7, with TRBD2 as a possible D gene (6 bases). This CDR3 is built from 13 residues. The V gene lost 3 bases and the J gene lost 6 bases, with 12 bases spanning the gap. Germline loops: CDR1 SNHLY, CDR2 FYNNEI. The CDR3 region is CASSDGSLGEQYF. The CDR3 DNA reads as TGTGCCAGCAGTGACGGGAGTTTAGGCGAGCAGTACTTC.

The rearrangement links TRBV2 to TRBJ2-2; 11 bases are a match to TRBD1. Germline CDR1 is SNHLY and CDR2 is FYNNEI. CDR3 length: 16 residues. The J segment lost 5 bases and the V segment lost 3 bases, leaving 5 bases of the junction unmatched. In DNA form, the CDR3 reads TGTGCCAGCAGTGAGGCTGGGACAGGGGGTACCGGGGAGCTGTTTTTT. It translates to CASSEAGTGGTGELFF. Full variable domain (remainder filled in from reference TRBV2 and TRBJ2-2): EPEVTQTPSHQVTQMGQEVILRCVPISNHLYFYWYRQILGQKVEFLVSFYNNEISEKSEIFDDQFSVERPDGSNFTLKIRSTKLEDSAMYFCASSEAGTGGTGELFFGEGSRLTVL.

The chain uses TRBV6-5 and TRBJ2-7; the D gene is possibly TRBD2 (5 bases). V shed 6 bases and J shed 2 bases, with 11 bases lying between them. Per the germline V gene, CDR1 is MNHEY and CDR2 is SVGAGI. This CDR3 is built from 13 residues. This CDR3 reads CASRPSSTYEQYF. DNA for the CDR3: TGTGCCAGCAGGCCGTCTAGCACCTACGAGCAGTACTTC.

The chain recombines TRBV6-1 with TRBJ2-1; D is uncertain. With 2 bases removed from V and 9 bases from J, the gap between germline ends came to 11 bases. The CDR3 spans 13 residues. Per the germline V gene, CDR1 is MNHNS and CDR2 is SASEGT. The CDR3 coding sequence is TGTGCCAGCAGTGAAAGAACTGCTACTGAGCAGTTCTTC. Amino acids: CASSERTATEQFF.

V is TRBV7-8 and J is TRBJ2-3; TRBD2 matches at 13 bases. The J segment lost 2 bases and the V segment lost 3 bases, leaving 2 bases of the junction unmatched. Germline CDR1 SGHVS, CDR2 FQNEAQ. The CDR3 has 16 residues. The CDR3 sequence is CASSFGLAGVTDTQYF. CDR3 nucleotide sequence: TGTGCCAGCAGCTTCGGACTAGCGGGAGTCACAGATACGCAGTATTTT.

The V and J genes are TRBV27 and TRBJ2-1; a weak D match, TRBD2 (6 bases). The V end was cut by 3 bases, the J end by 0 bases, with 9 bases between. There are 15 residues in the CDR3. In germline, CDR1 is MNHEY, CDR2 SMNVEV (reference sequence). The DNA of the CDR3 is TGTGCCAGCAGTTTGGGGGGAACCTCCTACAATGAGCAGTTCTTC. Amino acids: CASSLGGTSYNEQFF.

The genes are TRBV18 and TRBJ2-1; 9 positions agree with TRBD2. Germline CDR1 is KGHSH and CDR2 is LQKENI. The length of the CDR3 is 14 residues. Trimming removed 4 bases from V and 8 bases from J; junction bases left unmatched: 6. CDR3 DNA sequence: TGTGCCAGCTCACGGGGACTAGCATTAGATGAGCAGTTCTTC. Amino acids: CASSRGLALDEQFF.

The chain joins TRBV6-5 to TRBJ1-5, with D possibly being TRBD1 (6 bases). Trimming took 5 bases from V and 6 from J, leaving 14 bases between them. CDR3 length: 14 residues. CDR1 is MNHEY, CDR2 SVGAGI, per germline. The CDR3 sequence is CASSRDNRGQPQHF. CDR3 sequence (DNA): TGTGCCAGCAGTAGGGACAATCGCGGTCAGCCCCAGCATTTT.

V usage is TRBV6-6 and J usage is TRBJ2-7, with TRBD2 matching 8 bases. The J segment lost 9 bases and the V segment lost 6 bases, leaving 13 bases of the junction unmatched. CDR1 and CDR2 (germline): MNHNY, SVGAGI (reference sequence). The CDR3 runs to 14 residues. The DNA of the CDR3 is TGTGCCAGCAGCCAGGGACTAGTAAGGGAATGGCAGTACTTC. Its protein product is CASSQGLVREWQYF.

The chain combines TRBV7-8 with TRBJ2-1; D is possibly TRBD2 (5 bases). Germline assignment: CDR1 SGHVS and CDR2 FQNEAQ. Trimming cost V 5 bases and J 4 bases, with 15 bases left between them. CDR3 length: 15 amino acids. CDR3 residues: CASSTTRTLYNEQFF. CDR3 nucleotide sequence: TGTGCCAGCAGCACAACTAGAACCCTTTACAATGAGCAGTTCTTC.

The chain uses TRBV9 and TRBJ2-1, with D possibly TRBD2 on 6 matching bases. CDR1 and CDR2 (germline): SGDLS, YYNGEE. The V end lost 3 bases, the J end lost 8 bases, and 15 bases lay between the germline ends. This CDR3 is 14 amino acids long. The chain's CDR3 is CASSANPPGDEQFF. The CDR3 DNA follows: TGTGCCAGCAGCGCAAACCCCCCGGGGGATGAGCAGTTCTTC.

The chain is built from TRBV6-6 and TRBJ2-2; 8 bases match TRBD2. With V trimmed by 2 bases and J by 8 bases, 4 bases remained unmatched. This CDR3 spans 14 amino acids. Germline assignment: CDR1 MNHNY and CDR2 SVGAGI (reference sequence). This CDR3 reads CASSYTLAGGELFF. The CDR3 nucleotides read TGTGCCAGCAGTTACACCTTAGCGGGGGGGGAGCTGTTTTTT.

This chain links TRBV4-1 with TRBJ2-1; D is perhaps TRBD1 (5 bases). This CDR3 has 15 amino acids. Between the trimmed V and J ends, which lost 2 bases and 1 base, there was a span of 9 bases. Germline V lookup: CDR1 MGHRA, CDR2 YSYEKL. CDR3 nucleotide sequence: TGCGCCAGCAGCCAACAGGGATGGTCCTACAATGAGCAGTTCTTC. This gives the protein CASSQQGWSYNEQFF.

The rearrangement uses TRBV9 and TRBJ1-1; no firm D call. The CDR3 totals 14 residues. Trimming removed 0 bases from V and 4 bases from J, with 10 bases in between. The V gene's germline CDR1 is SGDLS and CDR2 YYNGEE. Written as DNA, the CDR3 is TGTGCCAGCAGCGTAGCAGGATCCGGCACTGAAGCTTTCTTT. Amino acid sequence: CASSVAGSGTEAFF.

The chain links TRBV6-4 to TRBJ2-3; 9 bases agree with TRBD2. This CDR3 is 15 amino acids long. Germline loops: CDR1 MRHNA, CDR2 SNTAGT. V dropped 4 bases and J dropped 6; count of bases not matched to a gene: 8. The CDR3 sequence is CASSVGAGGPDTQYF. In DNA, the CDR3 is TGTGCCAGCAGTGTGGGTGCGGGAGGGCCGGATACGCAGTATTTT.